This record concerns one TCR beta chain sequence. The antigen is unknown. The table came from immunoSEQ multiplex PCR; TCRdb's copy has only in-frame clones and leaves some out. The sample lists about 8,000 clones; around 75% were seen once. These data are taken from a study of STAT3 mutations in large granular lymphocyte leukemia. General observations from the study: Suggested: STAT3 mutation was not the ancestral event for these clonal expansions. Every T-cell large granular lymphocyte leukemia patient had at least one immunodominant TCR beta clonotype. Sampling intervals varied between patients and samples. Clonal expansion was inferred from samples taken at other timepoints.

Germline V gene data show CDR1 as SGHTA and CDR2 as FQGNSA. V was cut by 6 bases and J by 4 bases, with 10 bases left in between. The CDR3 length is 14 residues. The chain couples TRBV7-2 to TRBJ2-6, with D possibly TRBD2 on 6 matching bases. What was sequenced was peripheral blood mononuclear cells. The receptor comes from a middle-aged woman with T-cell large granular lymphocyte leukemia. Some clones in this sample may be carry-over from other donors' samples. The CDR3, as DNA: TGTGCCAGCAGAGTGGCGGGAGGGGCCAACGTCCTGACTTTC. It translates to CASRVAGGANVLTF.